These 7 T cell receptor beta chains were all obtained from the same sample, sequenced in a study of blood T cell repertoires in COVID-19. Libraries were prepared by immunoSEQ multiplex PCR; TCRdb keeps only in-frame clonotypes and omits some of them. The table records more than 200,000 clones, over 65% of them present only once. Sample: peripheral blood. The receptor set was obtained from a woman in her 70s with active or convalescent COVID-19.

The CDR3 DNA is TGTGCCAGCAGTTCCACTAGCGGACCCTACGAGCAGTACTTC. Its protein product is CASSSTSGPYEQYF. V and J are TRBV6-5 and TRBJ2-7; 8 bases are shared with TRBD2. V lost 4 bases, J lost 2 bases, and 4 bases stayed unmatched. Germline lookup yields CDR1 MNHEY and CDR2 SVGAGI. This CDR3 has 14 amino acids.

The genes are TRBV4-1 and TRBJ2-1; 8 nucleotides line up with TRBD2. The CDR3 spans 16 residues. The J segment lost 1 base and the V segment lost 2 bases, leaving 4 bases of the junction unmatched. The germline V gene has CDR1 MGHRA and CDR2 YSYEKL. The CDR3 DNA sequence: TGCGCCAGCAGCCAACCGGGGGGGCCGTCCTACAATGAGCAGTTCTTC. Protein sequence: CASSQPGGPSYNEQFF.

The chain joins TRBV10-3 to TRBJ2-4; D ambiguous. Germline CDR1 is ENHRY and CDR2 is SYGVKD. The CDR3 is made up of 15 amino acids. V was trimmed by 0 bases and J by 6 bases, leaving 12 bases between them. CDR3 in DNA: TGTGCCATCAGTGAGTCGGGTTTCGAGGCAAACATTCAGTACTTC. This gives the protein CAISESGFEANIQYF.

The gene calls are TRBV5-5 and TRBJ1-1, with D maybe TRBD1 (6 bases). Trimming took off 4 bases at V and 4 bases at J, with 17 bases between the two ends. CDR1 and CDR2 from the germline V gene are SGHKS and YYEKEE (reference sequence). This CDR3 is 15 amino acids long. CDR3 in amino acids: CASSNTKTGATEAFF. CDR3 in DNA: TGTGCCAGCAGCAACACGAAGACAGGAGCCACTGAAGCTTTCTTT.

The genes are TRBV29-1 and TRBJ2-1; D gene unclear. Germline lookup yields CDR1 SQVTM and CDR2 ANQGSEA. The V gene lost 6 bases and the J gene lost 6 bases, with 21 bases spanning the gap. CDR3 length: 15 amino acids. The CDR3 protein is CSVAKIVGPSNEQFF. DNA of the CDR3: TGCAGCGTCGCGAAAATAGTCGGTCCGTCCAATGAGCAGTTCTTC.

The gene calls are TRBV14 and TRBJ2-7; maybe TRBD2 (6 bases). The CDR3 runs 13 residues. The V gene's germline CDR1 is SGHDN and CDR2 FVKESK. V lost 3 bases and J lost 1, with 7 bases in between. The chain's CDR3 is CASSHRGSYEQYF. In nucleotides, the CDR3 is TGTGCCAGCAGCCACCGGGGGTCCTACGAGCAGTACTTC.

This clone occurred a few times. CDR3 in DNA: TGTGCCAGCTCACCCGACAGGAATCAGCCCCAGCATTTT. Encoded protein: CASSPDRNQPQHF. This rearrangement joins TRBV18 to TRBJ1-5; tentative D call: TRBD1 (6 bases). This CDR3 has 13 amino acids. Germline values: CDR1 KGHSH, CDR2 LQKENI. Trimming shortened V by 3 bases and J by 4 bases, and 7 bases separated the two germline ends. Filled out from reference TRBV18 and TRBJ1-5, the complete variable domain reads NAGVMQNPRHLVRRRGQEARLRCSPMKGHSHVYWYRQLPEEGLKFMVYLQKENIIDESGMPKERFSAEFPKEGPSILRIQQVVRGDSAAYFCASSPDRNQPQHFGDGTRLSIL.